Below are 23 T cell receptor beta chains sequenced from a single sample in a study of shared clonotypes between healthy human individuals. Produced via immunoSEQ multiplex PCR; TCRdb's table is partial and in-frame only. Of around 700,000 clones in the sample, around 72% were seen once. Sequenced material: memory CD4+ T cells sorted from blood. Subset described: CD45RA-negative fraction. Receptors originate from a woman aged 25 to 39 in good health.

This clone was detected a few times. V gene TRBV14 combines with J gene TRBJ1-2; D call uncertain. Per germline, CDR1 SGHDN and CDR2 FVKESK. The CDR3 length is 13 residues. V was trimmed by 1 base and J by 4 bases, leaving 7 bases between them. CDR3 nucleotides: TGTGCCAGCAGCCAAGCAGGAGGCTATGGCTACACCTTC. Translation: CASSQAGGYGYTF.

The chain carries TRBV7-9 and TRBJ2-4, with a tentative D call TRBD1 (6 bases). The CDR3 is 15 amino acids. The V and J ends lost 6 bases and 6 bases respectively, with 18 bases between them. Germline V CDR1 and CDR2: SEHNR, FQNEAQ (reference sequence). CDR3 amino acids: CASSKGSGAGNIQYF. CDR3 nucleotides: TGTGCCAGCAGTAAAGGGTCAGGGGCAGGAAACATTCAGTACTTC.

This chain uses TRBV11-3 with TRBJ1-1; D possibly corresponds to TRBD1 (5 bases). There are 14 residues in the CDR3. V shed 2 bases and J shed 3 bases, with 10 bases lying between them. Germline assignment: CDR1 SGHNT and CDR2 YENEEA. CDR3 sequence: CASSLQGPDTEAFF. CDR3 nucleotide sequence: TGTGCCAGCAGCTTACAGGGTCCGGACACTGAAGCTTTCTTT.

CDR3 DNA sequence: TGTGCCAGCAGTTTTTCACGGCGGCAGCATTTT. Its translation is CASSFSRRQHF. The chain has TRBV28 and TRBJ1-5; no reliable D call. Germline values: CDR1 MDHEN, CDR2 SYDVKM. The V gene lost 3 bases and the J gene lost 13 bases, with 10 bases spanning the gap. The CDR3 totals 11 residues.

The chain links TRBV27 to TRBJ2-1; tentative D call: TRBD2 (6 bases). V was clipped by 6 bases and J by 0 bases, with 18 bases between them. This CDR3 spans 17 amino acids. Germline V gives CDR1 MNHEY, CDR2 SMNVEV (reference sequence). CDR3 amino acids: CASRAQSGWSSYNEQFF. As DNA, the CDR3 is TGTGCCAGCAGAGCCCAAAGCGGGTGGAGCTCCTACAATGAGCAGTTCTTC.

V is TRBV19 and J is TRBJ2-7, with TRBD2 matching 14 bases. The CDR3 spans 16 residues. Germline trimming cut 6 bases from V and 3 bases from J; bases unmatched to any gene: 7. The germline CDR1 and CDR2 sequences are LNHDA and SQIVND (reference sequence). CDR3 in amino acids: CASSMTGTSGSYEQYF. The CDR3 nucleotides read TGTGCCAGTAGCATGACTGGGACTAGCGGGAGCTACGAGCAGTACTTC.

V and J are TRBV27 and TRBJ1-1; the match to TRBD1 covers 11 bases. The CDR3 has 14 amino acids. V lost 5 bases and J lost 6; bases outside the gene matches: 5. Germline V CDR1 and CDR2: MNHEY, SMNVEV (reference sequence). In DNA, the CDR3 is TGTGCCAGCAGTGGGACGGGACAGGGGGCTGAAGCTTTCTTT. The encoded protein is CASSGTGQGAEAFF.

The V gene is TRBV10-1, the J gene TRBJ2-5; possibly TRBD2 for D (6 bases). The CDR3 has 14 amino acids. Germline assignment: CDR1 WNHNN and CDR2 SYGVQD (reference sequence). V gave up 7 bases and J gave up 2 bases, with 14 bases separating them. DNA of the CDR3: TGCGCCAGCACTAGCGCGAAAGTTCAAGAGACCCAGTACTTC. Amino acid sequence: CASTSAKVQETQYF.

The chain employs TRBV4-1 and TRBJ2-1, with D perhaps matching TRBD2 (6 bases). The germline gives CDR1 MGHRA, CDR2 YSYEKL. The CDR3 contains 16 residues. The V and J ends lost 0 bases and 4 bases respectively, with 13 bases between them. The CDR3 loop reads CASSQDRLATYNEQFF. CDR3 bases: TGCGCCAGCAGCCAAGACAGGCTAGCGACTTACAATGAGCAGTTCTTC.

The J gene is TRBJ2-4, the V gene TRBV7-2; D is uncertain. CDR1 and CDR2 (germline): SGHTA, FQGNSA. This CDR3 contains 16 residues. The V and J ends lost 1 base and 0 bases respectively, with 10 bases between them. The CDR3 protein is CASSLGVGIAKNIQYF. Here the CDR3 DNA reads TGTGCCAGCAGCTTAGGTGTGGGAATAGCCAAAAACATTCAGTACTTC.

The chain recombines TRBV10-2 with TRBJ1-2; unclear D gene. This CDR3 contains 12 residues. Germline V gives CDR1 WSHSY, CDR2 SAAADI. Trimming removed 10 bases from V and 2 bases from J, with 11 bases in between. CDR3 nucleotides: TGCGCCACTCTTAGGGAGAACTATGGCTACACCTTC. Translated, it gives CATLRENYGYTF.

About this clone: Different DNA sequences within this sample yield the same CDR3. The CDR3 region has the DNA TGTGCCAGCAGTAGAGCAGGGGGTCACACTGAAGCTTTCTTT. Residues: CASSRAGGHTEAFF. The chain uses TRBV6-1 and TRBJ1-1; 7 bases agree with TRBD1. V dropped 5 bases and J dropped 3; count of bases not matched to a gene: 6. CDR1 and CDR2 (germline): MNHNS, SASEGT. There are 14 residues in the CDR3.

The V and J genes are TRBV12-1 and TRBJ2-7; TRBD2, the table's D call, was not compared with the DNA. TRBV12-1 counts as a pseudogene. The CDR3 covers 21 residues. The CDR3 sequence is CASSFASRTTSGKGDSYEQYF. The CDR3 bases are TGTGCCAGCAGCTTTGCTTCGAGAACGACTAGCGGGAAGGGGGATTCCTACGAGCAGTACTTC.

About this clone: The sample contains more than one DNA sequence encoding this CDR3. V is TRBV28 and J is TRBJ1-1, with D possibly TRBD1 on 6 matching bases. V was cut by 3 bases and J by 5 bases, with 10 bases left in between. There are 13 residues in the CDR3. Germline V gives CDR1 MDHEN, CDR2 SYDVKM. The CDR3, as DNA: TGTGCCAGCAGTTTGGGGGGCTGGACTGAAGCTTTCTTT. It translates to CASSLGGWTEAFF.

This chain joins TRBV18 and TRBJ2-1; 8 nucleotides line up with TRBD1. Germline trimming cut 0 bases from V and 6 bases from J; bases unmatched to any gene: 7. This CDR3 comprises 16 residues. The V gene's germline CDR1 is KGHSH and CDR2 LQKENI. The CDR3 sequence is CASSPPLTGEPNEQFF. CDR3 sequence (DNA): TGTGCCAGCTCACCACCCCTGACAGGGGAGCCCAATGAGCAGTTCTTC.

With regard to this clone: Other DNA sequences of this sample code for an identical CDR3. V usage is TRBV5-4 and J usage is TRBJ2-1, with TRBD2 matching 11 bases. The CDR3 is 17 residues long. CDR1 and CDR2 (germline): SGHNT, YYREEE (reference sequence). V gave up 3 bases and J gave up 1 base; unmatched junction bases: 6. Here the CDR3 DNA reads TGTGCCAGCAGCTCCGGGACTAGCGGCTCGTCCTACAATGAGCAGTTCTTC. This translates into CASSSGTSGSSYNEQFF.

The chain uses TRBV6-4 and TRBJ2-2; 8 bases line up with TRBD2. The CDR3 runs to 16 residues. CDR1 and CDR2 from the germline V gene are MRHNA and SNTAGT. V shed 0 bases, J shed 6 bases, and the junction held 6 bases outside the gene matches. The CDR3 DNA is TGTGCCAGCAGTGACTCGGCTAGCGGGCCCCCCGGGGAGCTGTTTTTT. It translates to CASSDSASGPPGELFF.

The rearrangement links TRBV2 to TRBJ2-2; D is unresolved. Trimming removed 6 bases from V and 1 base from J, with 15 bases in between. CDR3 length: 16 amino acids. From germline, CDR1 is SNHLY and CDR2 FYNNEI. The CDR3 nucleotides read TGTGCCAGCAGCGAATGGACGGTAAAGAACACCGGGGAGCTGTTTTTT. Encoded protein: CASSEWTVKNTGELFF.

With regard to this clone: A junction end diverges from the germline sequence, so it may reflect a read error. The CDR3 is CASSPERSSYEQYF. The CDR3 DNA is TGTGCCAGTTCACCTGAGCGGAGCTCCTACGAGCAGTACTTC. The gene calls are TRBV18 and TRBJ2-7, with D possibly TRBD2 on 5 matching bases. There are 14 residues in the CDR3. Looked up from germline, CDR1 is KGHSH and CDR2 is LQKENI.

This clone appeared once. The chain couples TRBV5-4 to TRBJ2-2; no clear D. Germline V gene data show CDR1 as SGHNT and CDR2 as YYREEE (reference sequence). The CDR3 totals 15 residues. V was pared by 3 bases and J by 8 bases, with 17 bases between. The CDR3 sequence is CASSSSDKSPGELFF. The CDR3 DNA is TGTGCCAGCAGCTCCTCGGATAAGTCTCCGGGGGAGCTGTTTTTT.

A single count supports this clone. The V call is TRBV29-1, the J call TRBJ2-5; weak D call: TRBD2 (5 bases). The V gene's germline CDR1 is SQVTM and CDR2 ANQGSEA. The V gene lost 6 bases and the J gene lost 5 bases, with 22 bases spanning the gap. The length of the CDR3 is 15 residues. CDR3 DNA sequence: TGCAGCGTCGACGGAAAGGGAATAGCGTTGGAGACCCAGTACTTC. It is translated as CSVDGKGIALETQYF.

V gene TRBV7-8 combines with J gene TRBJ2-3; D perhaps matches TRBD2 (6 bases). CDR1 is SGHVS and CDR2 is FQNEAQ in the germline V gene. With 5 bases removed from V and 10 bases from J, the gap between germline ends came to 16 bases. The CDR3 sequence is 13 residues long. CDR3: CASSDRWRRAQYF. The CDR3 region has the DNA TGTGCCAGCAGCGACCGTTGGCGGAGGGCGCAGTATTTT.

The chain couples TRBV28 to TRBJ2-7, with D perhaps matching TRBD1 (5 bases). The CDR3 has 18 residues. CDR1 MDHEN and CDR2 SYDVKM come from the germline V gene. Trimming cost V 2 bases and J 6 bases, with 26 bases left between them. As DNA, the CDR3 is TGTGCCAGCAGTTTACTGACCGCCAACACAGGAATGGATTCCGAGCAGTACTTC. Translating it yields CASSLLTANTGMDSEQYF.